The rows below give T cell receptor beta chains drawn from one sample of a study of beta chain features in type 1 diabetes. Sequencing was performed with immunoSEQ multiplex PCR; in TCRdb, only in-frame clones are kept and a portion is missing. The sample includes 400,000 or so clones, roughly 9.8% of them seen just once. The sequencing input was central memory CD4+ T cells from blood. The receptors derive from a man under 40 with type 1 diabetes. The conserved cysteine and the conserved F or W are not part of the CDR3 here. A D gene is named only where the DNA matches it firmly.

>14|TRBD2|TRBJ2-3|TRBV7-8
ASSLKVAGGPGGQY
>12|NA|TRBJ1-2|TRBV4-1
ASSQDDVNYGYT
>11|NA|TRBJ1-4|TRBV28
AGTSGEYEKLF
>13|NA|TRBJ1-4|TRBV6-1
ASSEFPTKGEKLF
>13|TRBD2|TRBJ2-2|TRBV10-2
ASSPTSGSAGELF
>13|TRBD2|TRBJ2-5|TRBV5-1
ASSSGGSPQETQY
>13|TRBD1|TRBJ1-1|TRBV7-3
ASSLYQGAREEAF
>13|TRBD1|TRBJ2-1|TRBV6-5
AISAPDRASNEQF
>13|TRBD1|TRBJ2-5|TRBV27
ASSFGQGQQETQY
>11|NA|TRBJ2-7|TRBV18
ASSPPEAYEQY
>13|TRBD2|TRBJ2-2|TRBV30
AWRIAGANTGELF
>10|NA|TRBJ2-5|TRBV5-1
ASRQNQETQY
>14|TRBD2|TRBJ2-7|TRBV9
ASSFDPSGHLYEQY
>13|TRBD2|TRBJ2-1|TRBV11-1
ASSLIAGVYNEQF
>12|TRBD1|TRBJ2-1|TRBV5-1
ASSPGQGLGEQF
>12|NA|TRBJ2-1|TRBV6-5
ASSYSGVGNEQF
>11|NA|TRBJ1-3|TRBV27
ASSSASGNTIY
>15|NA|TRBJ1-5|TRBV5-6
ASSLVGGANSDQPQH
>13|NA|TRBJ1-2|TRBV19
ASSIRTGRSYGYT
>13|NA|TRBJ1-5|TRBV15
ATSQQGNLNQPQH
>14|TRBD2|TRBJ2-2|TRBV7-2
ASSRTSGSVTGELF
>17|TRBD2|TRBJ2-5|TRBV27
ASSPRARGLAGVLETQY
>12|NA|TRBJ1-1|TRBV19
ASSRDRSLNEAF
>9|NA|TRBJ2-7|TRBV13
ASTPNYEQY
>12|NA|TRBJ1-6|TRBV5-1
ASSPGWGDSPLH
>14|NA|TRBJ2-7|TRBV4-2
ASSQDFRTDTYEQY
>13|TRBD1|TRBJ2-1|TRBV5-1
ASSLEGAGYNEQF
>11|NA|TRBJ1-2|TRBV28
ASSLSANYGYT
>13|NA|TRBJ2-2|TRBV5-6
ASRYGQWSTGELF
>13|NA|TRBJ1-5|TRBV7-2
ASSPQVAENQPQH
>11|TRBD1|TRBJ1-2|TRBV7-2
ASSSGTDYGYT
>12|NA|TRBJ1-1|TRBV5-1
ASSSSEVSTEAF
>14|TRBD2|TRBJ2-1|TRBV18
ASSQVAGTQYNEQF
>13|NA|TRBJ2-7|TRBV7-9
ASSLEGLQYYEQY
>12|TRBD1|TRBJ1-2|TRBV28
ASEVGTGGNGYT
>12|NA|TRBJ2-7|TRBV7-3
ASSFGPPPDEQY
>12|NA|TRBJ2-5|TRBV27
ASSLQGLVGTQY
>13|TRBD1|TRBJ1-2|TRBV28
ASSSPRTGGYGYT
>16|TRBD2|TRBJ2-3|TRBV7-3
ASSLTLGGGSSTDTQY
>13|TRBD1|TRBJ2-2|TRBV7-7
ASSFAGDRAGELF
>12|NA|TRBJ2-7|TRBV14
ASSQPGPTYEQY
>12|NA|TRBJ2-7|TRBV4-1
ASSQEPHTYEQY
>13|TRBD2|TRBJ2-7|TRBV7-8
ASSFIAGDGHEQY
>15|TRBD2|TRBJ2-1|TRBV4-1
ASSQEWGLAGEDEQF
>13|TRBD1|TRBJ2-5|TRBV5-8
ASSLGTGGQETQY
>15|NA|TRBJ2-7|TRBV5-8
ASSPGLGGIEAYEQY
>12|NA|TRBJ2-2|TRBV4-2
ASSQEVHTGELF
>11|NA|TRBJ2-3|TRBV29-1
SVQKQGKDTQY
>11|NA|TRBJ2-5|TRBV11-2
ASSFQDQETQY
>13|NA|TRBJ2-1|TRBV19
ASSIRPRVGNEQF
>10|NA|TRBJ1-5|TRBV6-5
ASSSGNQPQH
>12|NA|TRBJ2-7|TRBV18
ASSPQRQGYEQY
>11|NA|TRBJ1-5|TRBV7-2
ASSPDTAQPQH
>12|NA|TRBJ1-2|TRBV6-1
AIRTDSGGYGYT
>9|NA|TRBJ2-1|TRBV11-2
ASSSGPEQF
>8|NA|TRBJ2-1|TRBV19
ATGYNEQF
>13|TRBD1|TRBJ1-3|TRBV25-1
ASSDDRVFGNTIY
>12|NA|TRBJ1-5|TRBV7-2
ASSFRDSNQPQH
>15|TRBD1|TRBJ1-3|TRBV18
ASSPPRQGLYGNTIY
>13|NA|TRBJ1-1|TRBV29-1
TVVSGARMNTEAF